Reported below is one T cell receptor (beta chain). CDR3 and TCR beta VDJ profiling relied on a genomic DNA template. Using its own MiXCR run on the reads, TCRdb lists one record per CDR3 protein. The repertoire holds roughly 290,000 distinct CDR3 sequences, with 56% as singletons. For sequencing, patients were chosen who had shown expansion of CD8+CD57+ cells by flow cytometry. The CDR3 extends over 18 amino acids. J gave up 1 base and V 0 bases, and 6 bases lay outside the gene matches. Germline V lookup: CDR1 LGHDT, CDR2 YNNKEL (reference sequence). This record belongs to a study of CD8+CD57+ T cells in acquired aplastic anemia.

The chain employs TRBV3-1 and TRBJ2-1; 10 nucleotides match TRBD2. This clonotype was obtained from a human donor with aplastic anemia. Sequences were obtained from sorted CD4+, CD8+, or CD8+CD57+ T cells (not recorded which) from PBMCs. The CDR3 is CASSQDHTSGISYNEQFF. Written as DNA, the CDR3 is TGTGCCAGCAGCCAAGATCACACTAGCGGGATTTCCTACAATGAGCAGTTCTTC.